This TCR beta chain was identified in a study of blood T cell repertoires in COVID-19. Study-level information: Acute and convalescent COVID-19 samples came from the United States, Italy and Spain.

Clones were read by immunoSEQ multiplex PCR, and TCRdb kept only the in-frame ones, dropping some. The sample consists of about 110,000 clones, about 88% of them appearing once. The V gene's germline CDR1 is SGHRS and CDR2 YFSETQ. V dropped 4 bases and J dropped 4; count of bases not matched to a gene: 3. This CDR3 contains 14 residues. Input material: peripheral blood. This sequence was found in a human donor in a cohort sampled during active COVID-19. The chain combines TRBV5-1 with TRBJ2-2; 8 bases match TRBD1. The CDR3 here is CASSEDRGTGELFF. DNA for the CDR3: TGCGCCAGCAGCGAAGACAGGGGCACCGGGGAGCTGTTTTTT.